This TCR beta chain was identified during a study of T cell changes during pregnancy in multiple sclerosis. The CDR3 has 14 residues. In germline, CDR1 is MNHEY, CDR2 SMNVEV (reference sequence). Notes on this clone: At one of its ends the junction is not consistent with the germline gene, which may arise from a read error.

Using immunoSEQ multiplex PCR, the repertoire was profiled, and TCRdb retains in-frame clones only, with some absent. The sample has roughly 61,000 clones, 90% seen once. Here the sequenced sample was peripheral blood, taken in the first trimester of pregnancy. V gene TRBV27 combines with J gene TRBJ2-1; a possible D gene is TRBD1 (6 bases). The clonotype comes from a female donor in good health, enrolled as a control in a pregnancy study. CDR3 residues: CASSLLDRFTGPIF. The DNA of the CDR3 is TGTGCCAGCAGCCTCCTCGACAGGTTCACGGGCCCCATCTTC.